This TCR beta chain was identified during a study of blood T cell repertoires in COVID-19. The V end lost 1 base, the J end lost 7 bases, and 16 bases lay between the germline ends. This CDR3 region has 15 residues. Germline loops: CDR1 SGHVS, CDR2 FQNEAQ. Libraries were prepared by immunoSEQ multiplex PCR; TCRdb keeps only in-frame clonotypes and omits some of them. The data contain roughly 240,000 clones, 65% to 90% of them singletons. The sequencing input was peripheral blood. This TCR was recovered from a man aged 45-65 years with COVID-19, enrolled during active disease. The V gene is TRBV7-8, the J gene TRBJ2-5; D perhaps matches TRBD1 (5 bases). The CDR3 DNA follows: TGTGCCAGCAGCTTAGATTCTCCAGGGTCAGGGACCCAGTACTTC. Its translation: CASSLDSPGSGTQYF.